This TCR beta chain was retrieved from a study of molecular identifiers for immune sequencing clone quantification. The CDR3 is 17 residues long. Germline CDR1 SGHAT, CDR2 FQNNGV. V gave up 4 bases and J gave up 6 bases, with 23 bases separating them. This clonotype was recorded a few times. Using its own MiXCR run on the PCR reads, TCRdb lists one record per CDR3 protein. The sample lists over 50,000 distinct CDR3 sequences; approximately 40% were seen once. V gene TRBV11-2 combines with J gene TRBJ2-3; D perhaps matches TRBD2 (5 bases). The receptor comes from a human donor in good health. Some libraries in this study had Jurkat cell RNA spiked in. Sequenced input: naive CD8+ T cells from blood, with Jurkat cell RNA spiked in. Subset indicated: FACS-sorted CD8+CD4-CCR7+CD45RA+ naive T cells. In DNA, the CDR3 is TGTGCCAGCAGCTCCAAGCGGTTATCGGGGTTATCGGATACGCAGTATTTT. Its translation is CASSSKRLSGLSDTQYF.